This T cell receptor (beta chain) was recorded in a study of cytomegalovirus exposure and HLA in healthy donors (dated by TCRdb to about 2017). Regarding the study in general: An earlier analysis of roughly 500 of the donors reported about 280 Gb of sequence data and about 120 million unique TCR beta sequences obtained from about 200 million T cells. About 300 gigabases of sequencing data and tens of millions of unique TCR sequences were included in an early release covering several hundred HLA-typed donors. Of the roughly 400 genotyped donors, approximately 83% fell in the genetic ancestry cluster associated with self-reported Caucasian donors. The study aimed to test whether signatures of past pathogen exposure could be identified by cataloging public T cell receptors. The T cell repertoires of around 670 subjects were profiled by immunosequencing and related to cytomegalovirus serostatus. Besides the first cohort of 500 to 700 subjects, a separate validation cohort made up of 120 different subjects was used. The study combined high-throughput TCR immunosequencing, statistical association of individual TCRs with disease status, and machine learning to predict cytomegalovirus infection status. To study patterns of TCR occurrence, a later analysis re-analyzed previously published TCR beta repertoires from 666 donors and added high-resolution HLA genotyping. Rather than drawing on any new phenotypic data, the later analysis identified candidate immune exposures from TCR beta sequences and the way those sequences occurred across donors. In an earlier analysis of a few hundred of the donors, high-throughput TCR beta sequencing was used to judge whether each TCR beta V gene segment behaved as functional or pseudogenic. Donor age, sex, ethnicity and CMV serostatus were compiled together with the repertoire data. In a later genetic analysis, genome-wide SNP genotypes for 398 of the 666 donors were used, and that subset was treated as a discovery cohort. Every discovery cohort repertoire had been produced on one sequencing platform. Class I and class II HLA loci were covered by the typing at four-digit resolution. Typing coverage differed by locus: A, B, C, DRB1 and DQB1 were typed in roughly 620-630 donors, DQA1 in 522, DPA1 in around 580, and DPB1 in around 440. About five DR-DQ haplotypes were treated as single units for association and clustering because of strong linkage in the cohort. On average, about 200,000 unique TCR beta nucleotide sequences were sequenced per donor among 398 genotyped donors of the cohort, with roughly 18% of those sequences being non-productive.

With respect to this clone: Its antigen is unknown. Within one base of it there is no much larger clone, and no base qualities were kept.

In total, 500 to 700 healthy bone marrow donors made up the cohort. All cohort members were sampled while nominally healthy, although unrecorded immune exposures were likely present. The donor was CMV seropositive and was included in the group of 290 or so seropositive cohort members. A peripheral blood sample was provided by each donor, and peripheral blood mononuclear cells were used for TCR beta sequencing. Genomic DNA extraction from the blood cell samples was performed with the Qiagen DNeasy Blood Extraction Kit. The full study reports these points: Compared with equally common non-associated chains, HLA-associated TCR beta chains in a later analysis were more clonally expanded and had lower generation probabilities. The authors suggested that the approach could potentially be extended to other disease states and immunological phenotypes. According to a later genetic analysis, donors in an Asian-associated ancestry cluster had fewer N-insertions in productive TCRs than the approximately 690-donor mean. In this cohort, only TCR beta chains were sequenced, and detectable features were limited by the absence of alpha or paired-chain data. Across donors, most TCR sequences were observed very rarely, whereas some public TCRs were present in many individuals. According to a later analysis, parvovirus B19, influenza, CMV and Epstein-Barr virus appeared linked to several top co-occurrence clusters. An association between a missense DCLRE1C variant and V-gene and J-gene trimming of TCR beta chains was found in a later genetic analysis and replicated in an independent cohort. In vitro tests confirmed that a few of the cytomegalovirus-associated TCR beta chains recognize cytomegalovirus antigens. The classifier was reported to diagnose cytomegalovirus status with high specificity and sensitivity in both the original and validation cohorts. In an earlier analysis of roughly 500 of the donors, most TCR beta V segments appeared in productive rearrangements about 87% or about 30% of the time, broadly matching IMGT annotations. A further reported finding was that TCR beta sequences accurately predicted the HLA-A and HLA-B alleles for most subjects in the first cohort. The earlier analysis of about 600 of the donors excluded about 16 rarely observed V segments, including chromosome 9 orphons, because counts were too low. When HLA alleles, especially DR and DQ, strongly co-occurred, attributing TCR associations to individual alleles was difficult. In the study, around 150 TCR beta chains were listed as associated with cytomegalovirus. Some IMGT-functional V segments, including TRBV6-2 and TRBV6-3, could not be told apart with the 87-base-pair reads, so those segments were excluded. HLA typing was unavailable for some donors at each locus, so association tests used only the typed subset. A later analysis associated 16,951 TCR beta sequences with specific HLA alleles at a false discovery rate of 0.05. A later analysis found that most CMV-associated TCR beta chains appeared HLA-restricted, with HLA associations seemingly driven largely by CMV exposure. The only immune exposure information available for the cohort was CMV serostatus. A cluster of highly shared sequence variants was judged likely to represent a technical artifact of the sequencing pipeline. In a later analysis, TCR association rates were found to vary across HLA loci, with the most associated TCRs seen for DRB1 alleles and the fewest for HLA-C alleles. Sequencing depth was assumed to be roughly uniform across donors in the presence/absence analyses, though that assumption may not hold. Correlated functional status among segregating V segments might be attributable to linkage disequilibrium, but an unknown experimental factor could not be ruled out.

Receptor amplification or capture employed the immunoSEQ multiplex PCR assay. For the multiplex PCR, a mixture combining 60 forward primers for TCR Vbeta segments and 13 reverse primers for TCR Jbeta segments was used. The CDR3 region of rearranged TCR beta genes was amplified from genomic DNA by a multiplex PCR assay. On the Illumina HiSeq System, the amplified TCR beta libraries were sequenced as 87-base-pair reads. In the source study's methods: Across the 600 to 700 repertoires, a later analysis counted approximately 83 million unique TCR beta chains, roughly 11 million of which were shared by at least two donors. A nearest-neighbor algorithm error-corrected the raw reads and collapsed the reads into unique sequences, merging closely related sequences to remove PCR and sequencing errors. CDR3 sequences were aligned to IMGT reference sequences to assign V, D and J gene segments. For a sequence to be retained, at least a six-nucleotide match to both a V gene segment and a J gene segment was required. Rearrangements were classified as productive when the CDR3 lacked stop codons and remained in frame with V and J, and all other rearrangements were classified as non-productive. CDR3 was defined according to IMGT convention as the region running from the second conserved V-encoded cysteine to the conserved J-encoded phenylalanine. The earlier analysis of approximately 500 of the donors excluded sequences that lacked an unambiguous match to a single V gene segment. In an earlier analysis of approximately 560 of the donors, a V segment was called functional when productive rearrangements were above 56.7%, and segregating when the standard deviation between donors exceeded 5%. A statistical classification framework was developed to diagnose cytomegalovirus status using the catalog of TCR beta chain sequences. V and J gene assignment, in a later analysis, came from comparing TCR nucleotide sequences with IMGT/GENE-DB human TR gene sequences. The TCRdist pipeline was used in a later analysis to assign CDR3 sequences and most-parsimonious VDJ recombination scenarios. In a later analysis, each TCR beta chain was defined by its CDR3 amino acid sequence together with its V-gene family, and reads lacking a unique V-gene family were excluded. A later analysis removed 450 to 600 highly shared, low-generation-probability nucleotide sequences to deal with suspected cross-contamination and a sequencing artifact. In a later analysis, a clonal expansion index was calculated for each public chain from normalized within-repertoire ranks of inferred template counts. A later analysis computed generation probabilities with a VDJ recombination model fitted to out-of-frame rearrangements, and checked the results against IGoR. In a later analysis, TCR-TCR, TCR-HLA and TCR-CMV co-occurrence was scored with hypergeometric tests, and a repertoire-size bias correction was applied to TCR pairs. False discovery rates were estimated in a later analysis by permuting HLA or CMV assignments 20 times. A later analysis grouped co-occurring TCRs with DBSCAN, adding TCRdist sequence similarity when clustering within HLA-allele-positive subsets. Co-occurrence clustering excluded repertoires with fewer than 30,000 or more than 120,000 public chains, plus five with anomalous nucleotide sharing. The table comes from immuneACCESS by way of TCRdb, which keeps in-frame sequences with V and J called. Part of the clones is missing from these tables; in studies checked, under half for an unresolved V gene and the rest for unknown reasons. That table supplies the V and J calls and clone size; D and trimming were determined from the DNA. The sample table contains around 100,000 clones; only one count was recorded for roughly 9.1% of them. The top ten hold over 4.5% of the sample.

Spanning cysteine to phenylalanine, the CDR3 consists of 12 amino acids. Here the CDR3 DNA is all that survives: 36 bases in frame from base 1. V gives up 1 base and J gives up 5 bases, and the segment between their germline ends measures 6 bases. The germline V gene (reference sequence) sets CDR1 to GTSNPN and CDR2 to SVGIG. The sample taken for sequencing was PBMCs. The sequence links TRBV30 to TRBJ2-4; no confident D gene assignment can be made. The TCR was taken from a man aged 35 to 55 in good health and CMV-seropositive. The bases are TGTGCCTGGAGTGCAGGTCAAAACATTCAGTACTTC. Translated, it reads CAWSAGQNIQYF.